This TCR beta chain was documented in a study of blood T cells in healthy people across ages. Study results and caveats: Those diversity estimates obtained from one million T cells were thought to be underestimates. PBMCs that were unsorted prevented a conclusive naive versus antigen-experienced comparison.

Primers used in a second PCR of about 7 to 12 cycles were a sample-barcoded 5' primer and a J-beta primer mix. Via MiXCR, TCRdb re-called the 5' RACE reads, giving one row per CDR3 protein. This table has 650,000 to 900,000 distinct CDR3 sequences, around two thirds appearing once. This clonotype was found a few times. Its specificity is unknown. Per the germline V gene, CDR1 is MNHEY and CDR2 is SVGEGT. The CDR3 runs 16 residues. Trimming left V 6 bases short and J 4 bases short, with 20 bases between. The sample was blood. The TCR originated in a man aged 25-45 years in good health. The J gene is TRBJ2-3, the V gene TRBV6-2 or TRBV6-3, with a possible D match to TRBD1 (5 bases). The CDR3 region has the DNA TGTGCCAGCAGAACCCCTGGTGGGGCAAGTGCAGATACGCAGTATTTT. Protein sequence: CASRTPGGASADTQYF.